This TCR beta chain was observed in a study of T cell responses to AZD1222 COVID-19 vaccine. Details on this clone: Its antigen is unidentified.

Overall study results and limits: Samples come after the peak T cell response, not at day 14. The donor group comprised mostly white British people and more females; the analysis possibly underestimated clonal diversity.

TCRdb keeps only in-frame clones here, not all; method: immunoSEQ multiplex PCR. The top ten clones hold approximately 30% of a sample with 60,000 to 75,000 clones, 70% to 90% of them seen once. Germline lookup yields CDR1 SQVTM and CDR2 ANQGSEA. CDR3 size: 13 residues. V shed 4 bases and J 2 bases; nucleotides not matched to a gene: 5. The chain has TRBV29-1 and TRBJ2-7, with 7 bases that match TRBD2. Sequenced here: peripheral blood, sampled 28 days after the second AZD1222 dose. The source is an adult who received the AZD1222 COVID-19 vaccine. CDR3 region: CSVVSSGTYEQYF. The CDR3 DNA sequence: TGCAGCGTTGTCTCTAGCGGTACCTACGAGCAGTACTTC.